A selection of T cell receptor beta chains follows, all from one sample in a study of control samples from healthy donors and cancer patients. Generated by immunoSEQ multiplex PCR, the TCRdb table keeps only in-frame clones and is missing some. Here the sample table reports about 190,000 clones. The material sequenced was blood. The receptors stem from a woman aged 25 to 39 in good health. The CDR3 runs from the conserved cysteine through the conserved F or W. Fields, in order: V gene, D gene, J gene, CDR3 DNA, CDR3 protein. The D gene is left open where the match is weak.

>TRBV6-2/TRBV6-3|TRBD1|TRBJ1-2
TGTGCCAGCAGTCCGACAGGGGACTATGGCTACACCTTC
CASSPTGDYGYTF
>TRBV11-2|NA|TRBJ2-7
TGTGCCAGCAGCTCGGGACATACGGACGAGCAGTACTTC
CASSSGHTDEQYF
>TRBV19|TRBD1|TRBJ1-2
TGTGCCAGTAGCTACCAGGGGGGCAACTATGGCTACACCTTC
CASSYQGGNYGYTF
>TRBV5-1|NA|TRBJ1-3
TGCGCCGAAGAGGGAAACACCATATATTTT
CAEEGNTIYF
>TRBV28|NA|TRBJ1-2
TGTGCCAGCAGTTCGGGTGGGACGCGCGCCTATGGCTACACCTTC
CASSSGGTRAYGYTF
>TRBV3-1/TRBV3-2|TRBD2|TRBJ2-4
TGTGCCAGCAGCCAAGACCAAGCCTCGGGACTAGGCAACATTCAGTACTTC
CASSQDQASGLGNIQYF
>TRBV11-2|NA|TRBJ1-2
TGTGCCAGCAGCTTAGATCATTATGGGGGCTATGGCTACACCTTC
CASSLDHYGGYGYTF
>TRBV19|NA|TRBJ2-3
TGTGCCAGTAGTTTCCTTAATGCGGGACGAGGGCCAGATACGCAGTATTTT
CASSFLNAGRGPDTQYF
>TRBV4-2|TRBD1|TRBJ2-5
TGTGCCAGCAGCCAATCGGGACAGCCCCAAGAGACCCAGTACTTC
CASSQSGQPQETQYF
>TRBV5-1|TRBD2|TRBJ2-1
TGCGCCAGCAGCTTTATCCCGGGACTAGCGGGGGGGAGGAGCTCCTACAATGAGCAGTTCTTC
CASSFIPGLAGGRSSYNEQFF
>TRBV7-3|NA|TRBJ2-5
TGTGCCAGCAGCTTAAGATACCAAGAGACCCAGTACTTC
CASSLRYQETQYF
>TRBV5-1|TRBD2|TRBJ2-2
TGCGCCAGCAGCCCGCGGGGGGAGCTGAACACCGGGGAGCTGTTTTTT
CASSPRGELNTGELFF
>TRBV5-1|TRBD1|TRBJ2-7
TGCGCCAGCAGCCCGGGGACAGGGGGCGGTGAGCAGTACTTC
CASSPGTGGGEQYF
>TRBV28|NA|TRBJ1-2
TGTGCCGGCGGGTTCCGAAGTAACTATGGCTACACCTTC
CAGGFRSNYGYTF
>TRBV5-1|TRBD1|TRBJ2-1
TGCGCCAGCAGCACCGGGACAGGGAATGAGCAGTTCTTC
CASSTGTGNEQFF
>TRBV2|TRBD1|TRBJ1-2
TGTGCCAGCAGGAGACAGGGGGCCAACTATGGCTACACCTTC
CASRRQGANYGYTF
>TRBV5-6|NA|TRBJ2-7
TGTGCCAGCAGCTTGGACCCATTAGGAGAGCAGTACTTC
CASSLDPLGEQYF
>TRBV24-1|NA|TRBJ1-2
TGTGCCACCAGTGATGGCGGGCGGGAGTCCCTTGCTAACTATGGCTACACCTTC
CATSDGGRESLANYGYTF